This T cell receptor (beta chain) was recovered during a study of identical twins. Study-wide findings and caveats: Cord blood's abundant beta clonotypes had fewer insertions, unlike memory repertoires. Analyses of zero insertions could, in part, be confounded by invariant MAIT and iNKT cells.

Trimming left V 5 bases short and J 0 bases short, with 17 bases between. The CDR3 is 16 residues long. Looked up from germline, CDR1 is SGHTA and CDR2 is FQGNSA. This clonotype was seen just once. Antigen: not known. A universal primer binding site was introduced by template switching. The final cDNA contained unique molecular identifiers. One entry per CDR3 protein results from TCRdb running MiXCR on the 5' RACE reads. The data show 1.5 million to 2 million distinct CDR3 sequences, around 29% seen once. The sequenced sample was cord blood. This sequence originates from a newborn girl in good health. The V call is TRBV7-2, the J call TRBJ2-7, with TRBD2 as a possible D gene (6 bases). Here the CDR3 reads CASSPHGLPSSYEQYF. Here the CDR3 DNA reads TGTGCCAGCAGCCCACACGGACTACCTAGCTCCTACGAGCAGTACTTC.